This entry lists 10 T cell receptor beta chains sequenced from one sample in a study of response to subunit inactivated influenza vaccine. In TCRdb, the RT-PCR reads were re-called with MiXCR into one record per CDR3 protein. The sample shows about 520,000 distinct CDR3 sequences, less than 30% of them seen only once. The sample was CD4+ T cells sorted from PBMCs, taken 5 days after vaccination. The receptors originated from a man aged 50-59 years who received an inactivated influenza vaccine.

This clonotype was detected a few times. The V and J genes are TRBV5-1 and TRBJ2-7; D is undetermined. V was trimmed by 0 bases and J by 2 bases, leaving 12 bases between them. The CDR3 spans 15 residues. Germline V gene data show CDR1 as SGHRS and CDR2 as YFSETQ. CDR3 protein: CASSLGTGTTYEQYF. In DNA, the CDR3 is TGCGCCAGCAGCTTGGGGACGGGCACTACCTACGAGCAGTACTTC.

This clonotype was found a few times. The chain recombines TRBV7-2 with TRBJ2-7; TRBD1 aligns across 9 bases. The V gene's germline CDR1 is SGHTA and CDR2 FQGNSA. The CDR3 is 17 amino acids. Trimming cost V 3 bases and J 8 bases; bases outside gene matches: 17. As DNA, the CDR3 is TGTGCCAGCAGCTTCGGTACGACAGGGGGGATTCCTAGAAAGCAGTACTTC. Its protein is CASSFGTTGGIPRKQYF. The whole variable domain, remainder taken from reference TRBV7-2 and TRBJ2-7, is GAGVSQSPSNKVTEKGKDVELRCDPISGHTALYWYRQSLGQGLEFLIYFQGNSAPDKSGLPSDRFSAERTGGSVSTLTIQRTQQEDSAVYLCASSFGTTGGIPRKQYFGPGTRLTVT.

The genes are TRBV2 and TRBJ2-1; D may be TRBD2 (6 bases). V was clipped by 7 bases and J by 10 bases, with 20 bases between them. From germline, CDR1 is SNHLY and CDR2 FYNNEI. The CDR3 has 14 amino acids. In DNA form, the CDR3 reads TGTGCCAGCAACCGGGACTCCTTATCAGGGGAGCAGTTCTTC. This codes for CASNRDSLSGEQFF.

This rearrangement joins TRBV7-9 to TRBJ2-3; D perhaps matches TRBD2 (6 bases). The CDR3 is made up of 14 amino acids. Germline values: CDR1 SEHNR, CDR2 FQNEAQ (reference sequence). Trimming left V 8 bases short and J 0 bases short, with 12 bases between. The CDR3 sequence is CASRGILSTDTQYF. As DNA, the CDR3 is TGTGCCAGCCGCGGGATACTGAGCACAGATACGCAGTATTTT.

J is TRBJ2-6 and V is TRBV11-2; no firm D call. This CDR3 has 16 amino acids. Germline V lookup: CDR1 SGHAT, CDR2 FQNNGV. Trimming removed 0 bases from V and 0 bases from J, with 6 bases in between. The CDR3 sequence: CASSLDLASGANVLTF. CDR3 coding DNA: TGTGCCAGCAGCTTAGATTTGGCCTCTGGGGCCAACGTCCTGACTTTC.

The V call is TRBV6-4, the J call TRBJ2-3; D call uncertain. Per the germline V gene, CDR1 is MRHNA and CDR2 is SNTAGT. The CDR3 runs 13 residues. Deletions cut 6 bases from V and 5 bases from J, with 12 bases between. The DNA of the CDR3 is TGTGCCAGCAGCCGAAGCCTGGGAGATACGCAGTATTTT. It translates to CASSRSLGDTQYF.

This clonotype was seen more than once but under ten times. The rearrangement uses TRBV7-9 and TRBJ2-2, with a tentative D call TRBD1 (6 bases). CDR3 length: 16 amino acids. V lost 6 bases, J lost 1 base, and 15 bases lay in between. Looked up from germline, CDR1 is SEHNR and CDR2 is FQNEAQ (reference sequence). The CDR3 here is CASRSRPGQNTGELFF. Here the CDR3 DNA reads TGTGCCAGCAGATCGCGTCCGGGACAGAACACCGGGGAGCTGTTTTTT.

The CDR3 region is CASSLTSGSAYEQYF. The CDR3 DNA follows: TGTGCCAGCAGCTTAACTAGCGGGTCCGCCTACGAGCAGTACTTC. The J gene is TRBJ2-7, the V gene TRBV7-2; 9 bases align to TRBD2. This CDR3 comprises 15 residues. The germline V gene has CDR1 SGHTA and CDR2 FQGNSA. The ends lost 2 bases at V and 2 bases at J; junction bases unmatched: 4.

This chain joins TRBV6-2 or TRBV6-3 and TRBJ2-7; weak D call: TRBD2 (5 bases). V gave up 5 bases and J gave up 6 bases, with 14 bases separating them. The CDR3 is made up of 13 amino acids. Germline assignment: CDR1 MNHEY and CDR2 SVGEGT. In DNA form, the CDR3 reads TGTGCCAGCAGTCCCGGAGGATTCACCGAGCAGTACTTC. It specifies CASSPGGFTEQYF.

This chain uses TRBV24-1 with TRBJ2-4; tentative D call: TRBD1 (6 bases). The V gene's germline CDR1 is KGHDR and CDR2 SFDVKD. V dropped 3 bases and J dropped 8 bases, with 13 bases sitting between them. This CDR3 has 14 residues. The CDR3 DNA reads TGTGCCACCAGTGATCGGGACACCGCGGACATTCAGTACTTC. Translation gives CATSDRDTADIQYF.